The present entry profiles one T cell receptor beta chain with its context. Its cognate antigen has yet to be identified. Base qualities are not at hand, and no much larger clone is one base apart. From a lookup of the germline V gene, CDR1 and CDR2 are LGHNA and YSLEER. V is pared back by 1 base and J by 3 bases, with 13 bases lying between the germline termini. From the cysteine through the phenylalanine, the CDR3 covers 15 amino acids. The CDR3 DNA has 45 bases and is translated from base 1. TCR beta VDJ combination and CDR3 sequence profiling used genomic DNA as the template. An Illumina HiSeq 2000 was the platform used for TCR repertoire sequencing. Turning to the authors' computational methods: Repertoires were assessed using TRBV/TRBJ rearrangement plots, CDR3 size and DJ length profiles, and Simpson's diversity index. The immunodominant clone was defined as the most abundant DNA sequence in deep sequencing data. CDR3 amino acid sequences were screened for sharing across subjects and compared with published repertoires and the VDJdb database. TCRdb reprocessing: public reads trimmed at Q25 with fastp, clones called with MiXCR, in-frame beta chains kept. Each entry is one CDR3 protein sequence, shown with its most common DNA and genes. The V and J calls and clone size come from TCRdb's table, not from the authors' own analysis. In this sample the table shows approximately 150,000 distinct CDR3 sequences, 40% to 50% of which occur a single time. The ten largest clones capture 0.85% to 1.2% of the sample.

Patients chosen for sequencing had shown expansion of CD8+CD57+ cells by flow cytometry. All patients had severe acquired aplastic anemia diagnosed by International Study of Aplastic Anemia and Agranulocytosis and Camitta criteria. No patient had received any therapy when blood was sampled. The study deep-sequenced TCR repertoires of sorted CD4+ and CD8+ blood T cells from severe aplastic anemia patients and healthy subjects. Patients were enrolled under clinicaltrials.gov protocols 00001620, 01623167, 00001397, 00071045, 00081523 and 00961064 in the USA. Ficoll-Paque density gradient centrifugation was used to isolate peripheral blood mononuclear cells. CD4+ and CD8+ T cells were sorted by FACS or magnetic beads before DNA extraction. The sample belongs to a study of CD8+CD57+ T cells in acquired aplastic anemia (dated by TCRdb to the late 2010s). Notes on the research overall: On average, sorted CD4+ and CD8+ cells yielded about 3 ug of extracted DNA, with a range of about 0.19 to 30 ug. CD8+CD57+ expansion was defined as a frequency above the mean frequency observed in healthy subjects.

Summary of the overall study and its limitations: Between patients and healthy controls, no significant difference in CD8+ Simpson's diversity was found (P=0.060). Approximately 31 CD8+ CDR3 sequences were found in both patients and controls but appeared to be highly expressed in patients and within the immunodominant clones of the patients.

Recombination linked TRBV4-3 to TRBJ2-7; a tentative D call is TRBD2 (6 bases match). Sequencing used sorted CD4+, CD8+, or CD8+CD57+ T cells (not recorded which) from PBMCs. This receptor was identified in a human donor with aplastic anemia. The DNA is TGCGCCAGCAGCCAAGTGGAGGAGGGAGGCTACGAGCAGTACTTC. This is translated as CASSQVEEGGYEQYF.